Included here is one TCR beta chain sequence, with context. As yet, its antigen is unknown. The V and J ends lost 2 bases and 1 base respectively, with 22 bases between them. The V gene's germline CDR1 is SGHRS and CDR2 YFSETQ. CDR3 length: 18 residues. These data originate in a study of siplizumab effects on memory and regulatory T cells. Study conclusions and caveats: The drug siplizumab significantly decreased the alloreactive sequences that could be traced to unstimulated CD4+ memory cells. Roughly 80-96% of proliferating CD4+ or CD8+ clones lacked an assignable naive or memory phenotype. Few alloreactive clones mapped to unstimulated subsets.

The assay looked at some 93,000 TCR templates in each sample. Using immunoSEQ multiplex PCR, the repertoire was profiled, and TCRdb retains in-frame clones only, with some absent. The sample lists more than 85,000 clones, approximately 90% occurring once. This chain joins TRBV5-1 and TRBJ2-7; the D gene is possibly TRBD1 (6 bases). The source of this sequence is a human donor in good health. The sequencing sample was made of CD4+ T cells sorted from blood. The CDR3 reads CASSFTHNTGKTSYEQYF. The CDR3 DNA follows: TGCGCCAGCAGCTTTACGCATAATACAGGGAAAACATCCTACGAGCAGTACTTC. The full variable domain, with the rest looked up from reference TRBV5-1 and TRBJ2-7, is KAGVTQTPRYLIKTRGQQVTLSCSPISGHRSVSWYQQTPGQGLQFLFEYFSETQRNKGNFPGRFSGRQFSNSRSEMNVSTLELGDSALYLCASSFTHNTGKTSYEQYFGPGTRLTVT.